These T cell receptor beta chains were read from a single sample in a study of blood T cell repertoires in COVID-19. Clones were sequenced by immunoSEQ multiplex PCR, and TCRdb holds only the in-frame ones, with some missing. The sample yields tens of thousands of clones, less than 90% seen once. Sequences were obtained from peripheral blood. All receptors derive from a human donor in a cohort sampled during active COVID-19. CDR3s include the opening cysteine and the closing phenylalanine or tryptophan. The D gene is left open where the match is weak. Expanded clones get a size class; other rows say once, few or many, or leave the size out.

D	size	V	J	DNA	CDR3
TRBD2	NA	TRBV7-8	TRBJ2-5	TGTGCCAGCAGCTTGGGGAGGGTTGGGACCCAGTACTTC	CASSLGRVGTQYF
TRBD2	once	TRBV28	TRBJ2-3	TGTGCCAGCTGTATGACTAGCGGGGGAAGCACAGATACGCAGTATTTT	CASCMTSGGSTDTQYF
NA	few	TRBV18	TRBJ1-6	TGTGCCAGCTCACGGGACAAATATAATTCACCCCTCCACTTT	CASSRDKYNSPLHF
TRBD2	NA	TRBV3-1/TRBV3-2	TRBJ2-7	TGTGCCAGCAGCCAAGGTAGCGGGGGGCCCCGCCCCTACGAGCAGTACTTC	CASSQGSGGPRPYEQYF
NA	NA	TRBV13	TRBJ2-6	TGTGCCAGCAGCTTAGGGGGGCCCTCTGGGGCCAACGTCCTGACTTTC	CASSLGGPSGANVLTF
TRBD1	NA	TRBV6-5	TRBJ1-1	TGTGCCAGCAGTTCCCAGACAGGGCGGAACACTGAAGCTTTCTTT	CASSSQTGRNTEAFF
NA	NA	TRBV28	TRBJ2-5	TGTGCCAGCAGTTTCCGGGGGATGACCCAGTACTTC	CASSFRGMTQYF
NA	NA	TRBV3-1/TRBV3-2	TRBJ2-1	TGTGCCAGCAGCCAAGAGTTAACAGGGCCTGGCAATGAGCAGTTCTTC	CASSQELTGPGNEQFF
NA	NA	TRBV6-5	TRBJ2-2	TGTGCCAGCAGCGTCAGTTTCACACCCGGGGAGCTGTTTTTT	CASSVSFTPGELFF
TRBD2	NA	TRBV6-6	TRBJ2-5	TGTGCCAGCAGTCCCAAGAGCGGGGGGGCACGGGAGACCCAGTACTTC	CASSPKSGGARETQYF
TRBD1	NA	TRBV6-5	TRBJ2-7	TGTGCCAGCGGAAGGGACAGGGACGACGAGCAGTACTTC	CASGRDRDDEQYF
TRBD2	once	TRBV12-5	TRBJ2-2	TGTGCTAGTGGCACTTTTCGCGGGAGGTCCGGGGAGCTGTTTTTT	CASGTFRGRSGELFF
TRBD2	NA	TRBV6-2/TRBV6-3	TRBJ2-3	TGTGCCAGCAGCCCTCCGGGACTAGCGGGAGAAGGCACAGATACGCAGTATTTT	CASSPPGLAGEGTDTQYF
TRBD1	NA	TRBV24-1	TRBJ1-2	TGTGCCACCAGTGATCCCGGACAGGGGAACTATGGCTACACCTTC	CATSDPGQGNYGYTF
TRBD2	NA	TRBV9	TRBJ2-1	TGTGCCAGCAGCGCCCGTCTTCTTACTAGCGGGGGGGCGTCCTACAATGAGCAGTTCTTC	CASSARLLTSGGASYNEQFF
NA	NA	TRBV19	TRBJ1-2	TGTGCCAGTAACCCGTCCGGGACATCTAACTATGGCTACACCTTC	CASNPSGTSNYGYTF
NA	NA	TRBV9	TRBJ2-1	TGTGCCAGCAGCGTAGTTGCGGGCGGCGACAATGAGCAGTTCTTC	CASSVVAGGDNEQFF
NA	NA	TRBV9	TRBJ2-1	TGTGCCAGCAGCGTAGGCTTCAGCTACAATGAGCAGTTCTTC	CASSVGFSYNEQFF
NA	NA	TRBV10-3	TRBJ2-7	TGTGCCATCAGTGACCAGACACATACCTACGAGCAGTACTTC	CAISDQTHTYEQYF
TRBD1	NA	TRBV27	TRBJ1-6	TGTGCCAGCAGTTTAACCCGGGACAGGGTTTCACCCCTCCACTTT	CASSLTRDRVSPLHF
TRBD1	NA	TRBV20-1	TRBJ2-7	TGCAGTGCTAGTGGGTCCGGGACAGGATATTCCTACGAGCAGTACTTC	CSASGSGTGYSYEQYF
NA	NA	TRBV9	TRBJ2-3	TGTGCCAGCAGCGCCACAGGATACACAGATACGCAGTATTTT	CASSATGYTDTQYF
NA	once	TRBV27	TRBJ1-5	TGTGCCAGCAGTTCCCCGCCCTACAATCAGCCCCAGCATTTT	CASSSPPYNQPQHF
TRBD2	NA	TRBV30	TRBJ2-7	TGTGCCTGGAGTGTACGGGAGGGATACGAGCAGTACTTC	CAWSVREGYEQYF
NA	once	TRBV6-5	TRBJ1-4	TGTGCCACCACCAGATCAACTAATGAAAAACTGTTTTTT	CATTRSTNEKLFF
TRBD2	NA	TRBV7-9	TRBJ2-2	TGTGCCAGCAGCCAAGGCGGACTAGCGGGGGGCTCGAACACCGGGGAGCTGTTTTTT	CASSQGGLAGGSNTGELFF
NA	NA	TRBV5-1	TRBJ2-5	TGCGCCAGCAGTCAGGGATTCCTGACATGGGAGACCCAGTACTTC	CASSQGFLTWETQYF
NA	once	TRBV14	TRBJ2-2	TGTGCCAGCAGCCAATTCGCACTAGCCGGGGAGCTGTTTTTT	CASSQFALAGELFF
TRBD2	NA	TRBV19	TRBJ2-3	TGTGCCAGTAGTATAGACCCTGGGGCGGGAGGCACAGATACGCAGTATTTT	CASSIDPGAGGTDTQYF
NA	NA	TRBV14	TRBJ1-1	TGTGCCAGCAGCCAAGCGGGGATGAACACTGAAGCTTTCTTT	CASSQAGMNTEAFF
TRBD2	NA	TRBV5-1	TRBJ2-3	TGCGCCAGCAGCTTGGCCGGCGGGGGGGCCCTAGATACGCAGTATTTT	CASSLAGGGALDTQYF
NA	NA	TRBV28	TRBJ1-2	TGTGCCAGCAGTGATCCCGGGACAAGGAACTATGGCTACACCTTC	CASSDPGTRNYGYTF
TRBD2	NA	TRBV6-5	TRBJ2-4	TGTGCCAGTCGGGACTATCATATTCAGTACTTC	CASRDYHIQYF